This TCR beta chain was obtained from a study of identical twins. The CDR3 sequence is 13 residues long. Germline V lookup: CDR1 SQVTM, CDR2 ANQGSEA. V was shortened by 3 bases and J by 2 bases, with 10 bases between the two germline ends. A universal primer site arose from template switching, and cDNA bore unique molecular identifiers. TCRdb re-called the 5' RACE reads with MiXCR, one entry per CDR3 protein. Of a few hundred thousand distinct CDR3 sequences in the sample, approximately 8.3% were seen once. This clonotype was recorded many times. These same data were also listed under a study on yellow fever vaccine responses in identical twins.

Sequencing was performed on CD8+ T cells sorted from blood. The receptor was derived from a woman aged 18 to 35 in good health. V is TRBV29-1 and J is TRBJ2-5; TRBD1 might be the D (5 bases). Here the CDR3 DNA reads TGCAGCGTTGACAGGGAATTGCAAGAGACCCAGTACTTC. This codes for CSVDRELQETQYF.